These 20 T cell receptor beta chains were sequenced from one sample in a study of blood T cell repertoires in COVID-19. The assay was immunoSEQ multiplex PCR, and TCRdb's table has in-frame clones only and misses some. This table holds 91,000 or so clones, approximately 78% found once. The sequenced sample consisted of peripheral blood. These receptors were collected from a man between 45 and 60 years old with active or convalescent COVID-19.

The table lists this clone with a count of one. This chain uses TRBV25-1 with TRBJ2-2; 10 positions match TRBD1. V lost 4 bases to trimming and J lost 3 bases; unmatched junction nucleotides: 5. The CDR3 totals 16 residues. Germline V gene sequence: CDR1 MGHDK, CDR2 SYGVNS. CDR3 residues: CASSAQGTGDTGELFF. The CDR3 nucleotides are TGTGCCAGCAGTGCCCAAGGGACAGGGGACACCGGGGAGCTGTTTTTT.

This chain joins TRBV20-1 and TRBJ1-1; the match to TRBD1 covers 7 bases. The CDR3 is 14 residues long. The V gene end was trimmed by 4 bases and the J gene end by 4 bases; junction bases not matched to a gene: 9. Germline V gives CDR1 DFQATT, CDR2 SNEGSKA (reference sequence). The DNA for the CDR3 is TGCAGTGCTATTGAAAGCACAGGGGCCACTGAAGCTTTCTTT. It is translated as CSAIESTGATEAFF.

The V call is TRBV7-2, the J call TRBJ2-6, with D possibly matching TRBD1 (5 bases). V was pared by 5 bases and J by 3 bases, with 11 bases between. Germline V CDR1 and CDR2: SGHTA, FQGNSA. There are 15 residues in the CDR3. CDR3 bases: TGTGCCAGCAGCCGTCCAGGGATTGGGGCCAACGTCCTGACTTTC. Its translation is CASSRPGIGANVLTF.

V gene TRBV6-1 combines with J gene TRBJ2-1, with D perhaps matching TRBD1 (6 bases). Trimming pared 1 base from V and 3 bases from J, leaving 10 bases between. The CDR3 runs 15 residues. CDR1 is MNHNS, CDR2 SASEGT, per germline. The DNA of the CDR3 is TGTGCCAGCAGTGAAGAGGACAGAGACTACAATGAGCAGTTCTTC. Residues: CASSEEDRDYNEQFF.

The chain employs TRBV19 and TRBJ1-3; D unclear. V lost 2 bases and J 0 bases, leaving 11 bases between the germline ends. This CDR3 has 16 residues. Germline CDR1 reads LNHDA; CDR2 reads SQIVND (reference sequence). The CDR3 is CASSIRWQASGNTIYF. CDR3 nucleotides: TGTGCCAGTAGTATACGGTGGCAGGCCTCTGGAAACACCATATATTTT.

The V gene is TRBV24-1, the J gene TRBJ2-1; D call uncertain. Germline V lookup: CDR1 KGHDR, CDR2 SFDVKD. V gave up 6 bases and J gave up 5 bases, with 16 bases separating them. The CDR3 contains 15 residues. CDR3 protein: CATSLTNEYNNEQFF. The DNA for the CDR3 is TGTGCCACCAGTCTCACAAACGAATATAACAATGAGCAGTTCTTC.

The rearrangement joins TRBV5-4 to TRBJ2-7; TRBD2 aligns across 15 bases. Per the germline V gene, CDR1 is SGHNT and CDR2 is YYREEE (reference sequence). The CDR3 has 15 amino acids. V trimming: 3 bases; J trimming: 5 bases; junction bases outside the gene matches: 3. The CDR3 sequence is CASSWGTSGRNEQYF. CDR3 bases: TGTGCCAGCAGCTGGGGGACTAGCGGGAGGAACGAGCAGTACTTC.

V and J are TRBV5-1 and TRBJ1-3; D not resolved. V was shortened by 0 bases and J by 2 bases, with 9 bases between the two germline ends. Germline V gene data show CDR1 as SGHRS and CDR2 as YFSETQ. The CDR3 runs to 15 residues. The CDR3 nucleotides read TGCGCCAGCAGCTTGGCAGGTAGCGCTGGAAACACCATATATTTT. The encoded protein is CASSLAGSAGNTIYF.

The chain recombines TRBV18 with TRBJ1-3; a weak D match, TRBD1 (5 bases). The CDR3 extends over 14 amino acids. Per germline, CDR1 KGHSH and CDR2 LQKENI. V shed 2 bases and J shed 6 bases, with 11 bases lying between them. CDR3 sequence reads: CASSPGGTLNTIYF. CDR3 nucleotide sequence: TGTGCCAGCTCACCAGGGGGGACCCTAAACACCATATATTTT.

The chain is built from TRBV7-8 and TRBJ2-1, with 12 nucleotides matching TRBD2. CDR1 and CDR2 (germline): SGHVS, FQNEAQ. The CDR3 contains 17 residues. V lost 7 bases and J lost 7; bases outside the gene matches: 14. The CDR3 sequence is CASNKLSLAGGYNEQFF. Written as DNA, the CDR3 is TGTGCCAGCAATAAACTCAGCCTAGCGGGGGGGTATAATGAGCAGTTCTTC.

V usage is TRBV5-1 and J usage is TRBJ1-5, with D maybe TRBD1 (5 bases). V dropped 4 bases and J dropped 4 bases, with 12 bases sitting between them. The CDR3 contains 14 residues. From germline, CDR1 is SGHRS and CDR2 YFSETQ. The CDR3 sequence is CASSPDSSNQPQHF. The CDR3 DNA reads as TGCGCCAGCAGCCCCGACAGTTCTAATCAGCCCCAGCATTTT.

This chain connects TRBV7-9 to TRBJ2-5; no reliable D call. Trimming took 1 base from V and 5 from J, leaving 17 bases between them. The CDR3 contains 16 residues. The germline V gene has CDR1 SEHNR and CDR2 FQNEAQ (reference sequence). In DNA, the CDR3 is TGTGCCAGCAGCTTAGGAGTTTCCCAAAGTTGGGAGACCCAGTACTTC. Its translation is CASSLGVSQSWETQYF.

This clone was observed a few times. The V call is TRBV28, the J call TRBJ2-3; 8 positions match TRBD2. The CDR3 loop spans 16 amino acids. The trim removed 5 bases at V and 4 bases at J, leaving 11 bases unmatched. The V gene's germline CDR1 is MDHEN and CDR2 SYDVKM. Written as DNA, the CDR3 is TGTGCCAGCAGTCCCACACGGGGGGGCGCTGCAGATACGCAGTATTTT. This translates into CASSPTRGGAADTQYF.

This clone was detected a few times. The V and J genes are TRBV5-1 and TRBJ1-1; TRBD1 agrees at 11 bases. There are 16 residues in the CDR3. The junction had 6 bases not matched to a gene; V was cut back by 0 bases and J by 5 bases. Germline V gene lookup returns CDR1 SGHRS and CDR2 YFSETQ. DNA of the CDR3: TGCGCCAGCAGCTTGGCCGCCGGGACAGGGGGAACTGAAGCTTTCTTT. This encodes CASSLAAGTGGTEAFF.

The CDR3 DNA reads TGTGCCTGGAGTGTACTGGGACTAGCGGGGGGGTCGGACTACAATGAGCAGTTCTTC. It yields the protein CAWSVLGLAGGSDYNEQFF. The chain joins TRBV30 to TRBJ2-1, with 16 positions matching TRBD2. The V gene end was trimmed by 0 bases and the J gene end by 3 bases; junction bases not matched to a gene: 8. This CDR3 spans 19 amino acids. The germline CDR1 and CDR2 sequences are GTSNPN and SVGIG (reference sequence). The variable domain in full, completed from reference TRBV30 and TRBJ2-1, reads SQTIHQWPATLVQPVGSPLSLECTVEGTSNPNLYWYRQAAGRGLQLLFYSVGIGQISSEVPQNLSASRPQDRQFILSSKKLLLSDSGFYLCAWSVLGLAGGSDYNEQFFGPGTRLTVL.

This rearrangement joins TRBV9 to TRBJ2-3; TRBD2 aligns across 10 bases. CDR1 and CDR2 from the germline V gene are SGDLS and YYNGEE. The CDR3 spans 16 residues. V trimming: 0 bases; J trimming: 3 bases; junction bases outside the gene matches: 4. The CDR3 sequence: CASSVGSGGATDTQYF. CDR3 in DNA: TGTGCCAGCAGCGTAGGGAGCGGGGGGGCGACAGATACGCAGTATTTT.

This clone was observed a handful of times. In DNA form, the CDR3 reads TGTGCCAGCATCGGACAGGGACATGGCTACACCTTC. This translates into CASIGQGHGYTF. J is TRBJ1-2 and V is TRBV6-5, with 8 bases aligning to TRBD1. The CDR3 spans 12 residues. V was pared by 7 bases and J by 6 bases, with 4 bases of the junction left unmatched. Germline assignment: CDR1 MNHEY and CDR2 SVGAGI.

The chain has TRBV29-1 and TRBJ1-4; TRBD1 matches at 9 bases. The CDR3 runs to 13 residues. The germline V gene has CDR1 SQVTM and CDR2 ANQGSEA. J lost 7 bases, V lost 7 bases, and 7 bases had no gene match. The CDR3 sequence: CSATGTGSEKLFF. As DNA, the CDR3 is TGCAGCGCCACCGGGACAGGGAGTGAAAAACTGTTTTTT.

J is TRBJ1-3 and V is TRBV2; D ambiguous. The CDR3 totals 13 residues. Trimming removed 7 bases from V and 2 bases from J, with 9 bases in between. CDR1 SNHLY and CDR2 FYNNEI come from the germline V gene. The CDR3 loop reads CASTQEAGNTIYF. The CDR3 DNA follows: TGTGCCAGCACGCAGGAGGCTGGAAACACCATATATTTT.

CDR3 DNA: TGTGCCAGCAGCCGAATCCCGGGAGCGGGGGGAAACACCATATATTTT. Translating it yields CASSRIPGAGGNTIYF. The chain links TRBV3-1 (or the pseudogene TRBV3-2) to TRBJ1-3, with D unclear. CDR3 size: 16 residues. Trimming stripped 4 bases from V and 4 bases from J, with 17 bases between. The germline CDR1 and CDR2 sequences are LGHDT and YNNKEL (reference sequence).